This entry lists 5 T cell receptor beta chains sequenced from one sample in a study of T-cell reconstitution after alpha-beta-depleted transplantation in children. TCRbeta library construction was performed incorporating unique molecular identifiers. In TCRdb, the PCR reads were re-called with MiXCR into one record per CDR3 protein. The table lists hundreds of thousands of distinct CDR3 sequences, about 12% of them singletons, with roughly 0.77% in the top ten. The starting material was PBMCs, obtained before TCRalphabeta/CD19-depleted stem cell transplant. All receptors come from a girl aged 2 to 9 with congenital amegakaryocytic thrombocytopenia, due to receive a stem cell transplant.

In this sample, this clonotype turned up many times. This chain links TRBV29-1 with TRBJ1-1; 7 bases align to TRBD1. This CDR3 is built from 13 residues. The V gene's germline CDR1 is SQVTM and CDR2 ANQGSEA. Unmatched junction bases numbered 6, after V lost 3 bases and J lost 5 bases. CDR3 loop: CSVESRGLTEAFF. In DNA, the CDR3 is TGCAGCGTTGAGTCCAGGGGGTTGACTGAAGCTTTCTTT.

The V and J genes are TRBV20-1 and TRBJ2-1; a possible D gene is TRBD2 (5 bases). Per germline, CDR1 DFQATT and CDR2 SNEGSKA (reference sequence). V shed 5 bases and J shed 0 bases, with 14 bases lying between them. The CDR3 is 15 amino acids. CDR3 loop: CSASSGMSSYNEQFF. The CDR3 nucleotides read TGCAGTGCTTCGAGCGGAATGAGCTCCTACAATGAGCAGTTCTTC.

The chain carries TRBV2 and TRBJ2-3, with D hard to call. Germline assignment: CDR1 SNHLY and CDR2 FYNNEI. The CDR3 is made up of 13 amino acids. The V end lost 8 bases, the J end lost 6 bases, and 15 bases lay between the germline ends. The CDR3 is CASDSSNQDTQYF. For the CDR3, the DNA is TGTGCCAGCGACTCTAGTAATCAGGATACGCAGTATTTT.

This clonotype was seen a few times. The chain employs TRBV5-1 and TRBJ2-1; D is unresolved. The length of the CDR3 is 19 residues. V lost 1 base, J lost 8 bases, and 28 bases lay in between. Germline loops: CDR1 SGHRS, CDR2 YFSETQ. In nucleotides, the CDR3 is TGCGCCAGCAGCTTGTGGGGTGTGAGAGCGAGCGCTCTAGTCGATGAGCAGTTCTTC. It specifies CASSLWGVRASALVDEQFF.

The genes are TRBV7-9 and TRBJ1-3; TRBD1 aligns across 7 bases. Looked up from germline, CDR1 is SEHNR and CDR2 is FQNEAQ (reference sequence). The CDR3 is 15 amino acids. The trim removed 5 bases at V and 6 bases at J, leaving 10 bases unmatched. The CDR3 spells CASSAELGQPNTIYF. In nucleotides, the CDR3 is TGTGCCAGCAGCGCCGAACTGGGACAGCCAAACACCATATATTTT.